The 15 T cell receptor beta chains given below trace back to one sample, sequenced in a study of OX40 agonist ivuxolimab in advanced cancers. Method: immunoSEQ multiplex PCR; TCRdb's copy keeps in-frame clones and lacks some. This sample has approximately 82,000 clones; around 88% occur once, and the top ten carry about 0.76%. The sequences come from CD4+ or CD8+ T cells sorted from blood, collected in a trial of the OX40 agonist ivuxolimab. These receptors were taken from an adult with an advanced solid tumor such as melanoma, head and neck, liver or kidney cancer.

This clone has a single count. V usage is TRBV7-2 and J usage is TRBJ1-3, with 9 bases fitting TRBD1. Germline V CDR1 and CDR2: SGHTA, FQGNSA. The CDR3 loop spans 18 amino acids. The ends lost 4 bases at V and 2 bases at J; junction bases unmatched: 12. The CDR3 loop is CASSSPGDRASAGNTIYF. CDR3 nucleotides: TGTGCCAGCAGCTCGCCCGGGGACAGGGCATCAGCTGGAAACACCATATATTTT. Complete variable domain (other parts from reference TRBV7-2 and TRBJ1-3): GAGVSQSPSNKVTEKGKDVELRCDPISGHTALYWYRQSLGQGLEFLIYFQGNSAPDKSGLPSDRFSAERTGGSVSTLTIQRTQQEDSAVYLCASSSPGDRASAGNTIYFGEGSWLTVV.

The CDR3 bases are TGTGCCAGTAGTATTGCGACAGACAACACAGATACGCAGTATTTT. Translated, it gives CASSIATDNTDTQYF. This rearrangement joins TRBV19 to TRBJ2-3, with D possibly matching TRBD1 (5 bases). With 3 bases removed from V and 2 bases from J, the gap between germline ends came to 12 bases. This CDR3 has 15 amino acids. CDR1 and CDR2 from the germline V gene are LNHDA and SQIVND (reference sequence).

The chain links TRBV20-1 to TRBJ1-5, with D hard to call. This CDR3 spans 11 amino acids. The V end lost 3 bases, the J end lost 5 bases, and 5 bases lay between the germline ends. Germline V gene lookup returns CDR1 DFQATT and CDR2 SNEGSKA (reference sequence). CDR3 coding DNA: TGCAGTGCTAGTGACCATCAGCCCCAGCATTTT. Amino acid sequence: CSASDHQPQHF.

This clone was recorded a few times. The chain uses TRBV7-9 and TRBJ1-2; D is uncertain. The V and J ends lost 1 base and 8 bases respectively, with 11 bases between them. This CDR3 has 13 residues. Germline CDR1 reads SEHNR; CDR2 reads FQNEAQ (reference sequence). The CDR3 DNA sequence: TGTGCCAGCAGCTTAGTTACGGTCGGGGGCTACACCTTC. Translating it yields CASSLVTVGGYTF. Combining the CDR3 with reference TRBV7-9 and TRBJ1-2 gives the whole variable domain DTGVSQNPRHKITKRGQNVTFRCDPISEHNRLYWYRQTLGQGPEFLTYFQNEAQLEKSRLLSDRFSAERPKGSFSTLEIQRTEQGDSAMYLCASSLVTVGGYTFGSGTRLTVV.

CDR3 DNA sequence: TGTGCCAGCAGCTTGGGGGGGATCCAAGAGACCCAGTACTTC. Its protein product is CASSLGGIQETQYF. The chain recombines TRBV5-4 with TRBJ2-5; D possibly uses TRBD1 or TRBD2 (5 bases each). CDR1 is SGHNT and CDR2 is YYREEE in the germline V gene (reference sequence). Trimming took 0 bases from V and 1 from J, leaving 7 bases between them. The CDR3 extends over 14 amino acids. Complete variable domain (other parts from reference TRBV5-4 and TRBJ2-5): ETGVTQSPTHLIKTRGQQVTLRCSSQSGHNTVSWYQQALGQGPQFIFQYYREEENGRGNFPPRFSGLQFPNYSSELNVNALELDDSALYLCASSLGGIQETQYFGPGTRLLVL.

The rearrangement uses TRBV5-5 and TRBJ2-1, with 12 bases aligning to TRBD2. Germline V gene sequence: CDR1 SGHKS, CDR2 YYEKEE (reference sequence). The CDR3 is made up of 15 amino acids. V shed 4 bases, J shed 10 bases, and the junction held 9 bases outside the gene matches. The DNA of the CDR3 is TGTGCCAGCAGCCGGGTACTAGCGGGAGGATTCGAGCAGTTCTTC. Amino acid sequence: CASSRVLAGGFEQFF.

This clone appeared once. The V call is TRBV19, the J call TRBJ2-7; a weak D match, TRBD2 (6 bases). V lost 3 bases, J lost 3 bases, and 9 bases lay in between. This CDR3 region has 13 residues. Germline lookup yields CDR1 LNHDA and CDR2 SQIVND (reference sequence). The CDR3 reads CASSMGLVYEQYF. The CDR3 DNA reads TGTGCCAGTAGTATGGGACTCGTCTACGAGCAGTACTTC.

The V and J genes are TRBV5-5 and TRBJ2-1; D remains unclear. Trimming left V 0 bases short and J 0 bases short, with 7 bases between. This CDR3 comprises 15 residues. Germline CDR1 reads SGHKS; CDR2 reads YYEKEE (reference sequence). Here the CDR3 reads CASSLDASSYNEQFF. The DNA for the CDR3 is TGTGCCAGCAGCTTGGACGCGAGCTCCTACAATGAGCAGTTCTTC.

The chain links TRBV7-3 to TRBJ2-7, with 11 bases fitting TRBD2. CDR3 length: 15 residues. V lost 5 bases and J lost 2; bases outside the gene matches: 5. Germline V CDR1 and CDR2: SGHTA, FQGTGA. CDR3 protein: CASSPGLAAPYEQYF. CDR3 sequence (DNA): TGTGCCAGCAGCCCGGGACTAGCGGCACCCTACGAGCAGTACTTC. Variable domain in full (rest from reference TRBV7-3 and TRBJ2-7): GAGVSQTPSNKVTEKGKYVELRCDPISGHTALYWYRQSLGQGPEFLIYFQGTGAADDSGLPNDRFFAVRPEGSVSTLKIQRTERGDSAVYLCASSPGLAAPYEQYFGPGTRLTVT.

V gene TRBV11-3 combines with J gene TRBJ2-3, with TRBD2 matching 9 bases. The CDR3 is made up of 18 amino acids. The V gene end was trimmed by 1 base and the J gene end by 0 bases; junction bases not matched to a gene: 8. Germline CDR1 is SGHNT and CDR2 is YENEEA. The CDR3 here is CASSLGGSGSPSTDTQYF. CDR3 DNA: TGTGCCAGCAGCTTAGGGGGTAGCGGGAGTCCGAGCACAGATACGCAGTATTTT.

The chain has TRBV30 and TRBJ1-3, with no clear D. Germline values: CDR1 GTSNPN, CDR2 SVGIG (reference sequence). V was trimmed by 2 bases and J by 0 bases, leaving 8 bases between them. The CDR3 runs 14 residues. The CDR3 is CAWSTGDSGNTIYF. In DNA, the CDR3 is TGTGCCTGGAGTACCGGGGACTCTGGAAACACCATATATTTT.

The J gene is TRBJ2-1, the V gene TRBV6-5; TRBD2 matches at 7 bases. V dropped 6 bases and J dropped 4; count of bases not matched to a gene: 6. The germline V gene encodes CDR1 MNHEY and CDR2 SVGAGI. The CDR3 consists of 14 residues. The CDR3 reads CASRAPAGYNEQFF. CDR3 in DNA: TGTGCCAGCAGGGCACCAGCGGGATACAATGAGCAGTTCTTC.

The rearrangement joins TRBV28 to TRBJ1-3; D gene ambiguous. CDR1 is MDHEN, CDR2 SYDVKM, per germline. This CDR3 is built from 14 residues. V was trimmed by 5 bases and J by 4 bases, leaving 12 bases between them. CDR3 DNA: TGTGCCAGCAGTGAGCGGGTGCGGGGAAACACCATATATTTT. Amino acids: CASSERVRGNTIYF.

The chain recombines TRBV6-1 with TRBJ2-2; D unclear. CDR1 and CDR2 from the germline V gene are MNHNS and SASEGT. The V and J ends lost 3 bases and 0 bases respectively, with 8 bases between them. This CDR3 is built from 15 residues. The chain's CDR3 is CASSEGWTNTGELFF. The CDR3 coding sequence is TGTGCCAGCAGTGAGGGGTGGACGAACACCGGGGAGCTGTTTTTT.

The J gene is TRBJ1-1, the V gene TRBV6-5; TRBD1 aligns across 7 bases. Germline V gives CDR1 MNHEY, CDR2 SVGAGI. This CDR3 has 13 residues. Losses at the gene ends were 7 bases for V and 6 bases for J; bases not matched to a gene: 8. CDR3 in amino acids: CASNYYRGPEAFF. CDR3 nucleotides: TGTGCCAGCAACTACTACAGGGGCCCTGAAGCTTTCTTT.